This T cell receptor (beta chain) was sequenced for a study of cytomegalovirus exposure and HLA in healthy donors. About the research overall: Earlier, some 180 million T cells were analyzed, and around 100 million unique TCR beta sequences were found among them. In terms of ancestry, the Caucasian-associated cluster contained about 81% of the roughly 400 genotyped donors.

PCR was performed using 60 Vbeta and 13 Jbeta primers. Repertoires were generated with immunoSEQ multiplex PCR, while TCRdb's copy carries only in-frame clones and drops some. The table lists around 140,000 clones. On this clone: Its antigen is unidentified.

Regarding the study as a whole: A later analysis showed TCR association rates differing by HLA locus, peaking at DRB1 and lowest at HLA-C. Most subjects had HLA-A and HLA-B alleles reportedly predicted accurately by TCR beta sequences.

This CDR3 is built from 16 residues. The V gene's germline CDR1 is SGDLS and CDR2 YYNGEE. The V segment lost 0 bases and the J segment 7 bases; nucleotides outside the gene matches: 10. This sequence originates from a man between 18 and 29 years old in good health and CMV-seronegative. The chain is built from TRBV9 and TRBJ2-3, with 8 bases fitting TRBD1. The material sequenced was PBMCs. CDR3: CASSVAQTGVANTQYF. CDR3 in DNA: TGTGCCAGCAGCGTAGCTCAGACAGGGGTTGCAAATACGCAGTATTTT.